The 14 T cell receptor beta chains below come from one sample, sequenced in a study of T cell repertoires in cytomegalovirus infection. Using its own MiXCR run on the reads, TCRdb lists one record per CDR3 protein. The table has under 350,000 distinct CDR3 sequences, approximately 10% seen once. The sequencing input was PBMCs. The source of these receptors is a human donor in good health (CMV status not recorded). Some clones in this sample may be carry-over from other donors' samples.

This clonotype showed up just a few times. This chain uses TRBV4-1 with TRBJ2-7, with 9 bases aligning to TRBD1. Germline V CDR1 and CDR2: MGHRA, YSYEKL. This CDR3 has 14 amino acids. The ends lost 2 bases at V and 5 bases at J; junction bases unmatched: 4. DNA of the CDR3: TGCGCCAGCAGCCAACCGGGACAGGGTCACGAGCAGTACTTC. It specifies CASSQPGQGHEQYF.

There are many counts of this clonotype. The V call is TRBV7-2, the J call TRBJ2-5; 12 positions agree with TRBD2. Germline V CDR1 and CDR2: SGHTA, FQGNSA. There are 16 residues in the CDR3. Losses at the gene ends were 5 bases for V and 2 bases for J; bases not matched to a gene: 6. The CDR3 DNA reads TGTGCCAGCAGCCCTCAGGGACTAGCGGGTCAAGAGACCCAGTACTTC. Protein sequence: CASSPQGLAGQETQYF. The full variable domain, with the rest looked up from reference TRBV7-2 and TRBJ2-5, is GAGVSQSPSNKVTEKGKDVELRCDPISGHTALYWYRQSLGQGLEFLIYFQGNSAPDKSGLPSDRFSAERTGGSVSTLTIQRTQQEDSAVYLCASSPQGLAGQETQYFGPGTRLLVL.

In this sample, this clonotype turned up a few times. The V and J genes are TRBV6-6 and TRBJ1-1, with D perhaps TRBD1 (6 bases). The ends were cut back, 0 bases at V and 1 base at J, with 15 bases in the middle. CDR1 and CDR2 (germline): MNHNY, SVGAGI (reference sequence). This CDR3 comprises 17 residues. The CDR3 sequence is CASSYSLGGTPNTEAFF. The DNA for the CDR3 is TGTGCCAGCAGTTACTCTTTAGGGGGGACACCGAACACTGAAGCTTTCTTT.

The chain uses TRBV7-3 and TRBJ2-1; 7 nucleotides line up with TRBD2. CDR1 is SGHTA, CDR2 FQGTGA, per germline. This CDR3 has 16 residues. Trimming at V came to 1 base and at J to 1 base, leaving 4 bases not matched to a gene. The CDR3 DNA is TGTGCCAGCAGCTTAATGGGGGGGGGGTCCTACAATGAGCAGTTCTTC. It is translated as CASSLMGGGSYNEQFF.

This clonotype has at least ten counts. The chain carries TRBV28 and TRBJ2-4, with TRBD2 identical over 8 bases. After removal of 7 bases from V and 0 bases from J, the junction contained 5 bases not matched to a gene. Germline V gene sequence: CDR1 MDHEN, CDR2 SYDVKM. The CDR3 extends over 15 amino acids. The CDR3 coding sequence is TGTGCCAGCACATCTAGCGGGCTAGCCAAAAACATTCAGTACTTC. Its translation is CASTSSGLAKNIQYF.

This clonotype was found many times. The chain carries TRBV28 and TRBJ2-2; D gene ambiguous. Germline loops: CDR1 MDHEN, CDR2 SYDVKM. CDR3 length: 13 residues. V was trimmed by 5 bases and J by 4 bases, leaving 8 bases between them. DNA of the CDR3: TGTGCCAGCAGTCGCACAGCCACCGGGGAGCTGTTTTTT. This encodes CASSRTATGELFF.

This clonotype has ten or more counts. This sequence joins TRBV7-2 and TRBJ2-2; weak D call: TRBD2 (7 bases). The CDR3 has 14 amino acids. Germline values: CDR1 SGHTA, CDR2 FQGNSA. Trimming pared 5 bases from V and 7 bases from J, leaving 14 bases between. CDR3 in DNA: TGTGCCAGCAGCCCTTTAGGGGGGGGCGGGGAGCTGTTTTTT. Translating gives CASSPLGGGGELFF.

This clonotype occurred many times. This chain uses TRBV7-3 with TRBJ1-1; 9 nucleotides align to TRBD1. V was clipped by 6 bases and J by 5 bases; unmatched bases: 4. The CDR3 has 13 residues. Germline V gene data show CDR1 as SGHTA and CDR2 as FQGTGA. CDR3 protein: CASSTGTGTEAFF. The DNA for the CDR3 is TGTGCCAGCAGTACCGGGACAGGGACTGAAGCTTTCTTT.

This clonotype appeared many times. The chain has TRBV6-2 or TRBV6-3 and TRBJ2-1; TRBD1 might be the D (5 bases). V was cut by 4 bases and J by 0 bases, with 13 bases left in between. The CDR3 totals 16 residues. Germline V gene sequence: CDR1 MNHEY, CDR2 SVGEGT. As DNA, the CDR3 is TGTGCCAGCAGTTTCTCTAGGGGCTACTCCTACAATGAGCAGTTCTTC. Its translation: CASSFSRGYSYNEQFF.

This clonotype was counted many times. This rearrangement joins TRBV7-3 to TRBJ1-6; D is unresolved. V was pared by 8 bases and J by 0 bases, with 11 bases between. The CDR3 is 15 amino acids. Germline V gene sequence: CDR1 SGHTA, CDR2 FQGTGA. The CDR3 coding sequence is TGTGCCAGCTCCCGTACGAGCTCCTATAATTCACCCCTCCACTTT. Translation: CASSRTSSYNSPLHF. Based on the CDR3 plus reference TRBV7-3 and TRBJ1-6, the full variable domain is GAGVSQTPSNKVTEKGKYVELRCDPISGHTALYWYRQSLGQGPEFLIYFQGTGAADDSGLPNDRFFAVRPEGSVSTLKIQRTERGDSAVYLCASSRTSSYNSPLHFGNGTRLTVT.

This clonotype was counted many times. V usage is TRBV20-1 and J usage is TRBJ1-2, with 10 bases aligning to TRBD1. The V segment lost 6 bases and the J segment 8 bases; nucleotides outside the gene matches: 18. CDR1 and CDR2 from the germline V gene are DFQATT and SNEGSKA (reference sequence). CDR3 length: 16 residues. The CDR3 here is CSAVRTRTGGFGGYTF. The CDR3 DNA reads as TGCAGTGCCGTCCGGACCCGGACAGGGGGGTTTGGAGGCTACACCTTC.

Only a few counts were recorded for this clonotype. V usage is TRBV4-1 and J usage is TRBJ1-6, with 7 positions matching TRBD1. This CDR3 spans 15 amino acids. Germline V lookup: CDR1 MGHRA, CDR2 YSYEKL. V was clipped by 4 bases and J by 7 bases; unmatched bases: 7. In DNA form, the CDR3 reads TGCGCCAGCAGCCCGAAAGCGGGACAGAATTCACCCCTCCACTTT. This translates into CASSPKAGQNSPLHF.

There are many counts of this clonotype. The CDR3 spells CASSSGGLAKNIQYF. The DNA for the CDR3 is TGTGCCAGCAGCTCCGGGGGGCTAGCCAAAAACATTCAGTACTTC. The chain couples TRBV7-8 to TRBJ2-4, with D possibly TRBD2 on 7 matching bases. The ends were cut back, 4 bases at V and 0 bases at J, with 10 bases in the middle. CDR3 length: 15 amino acids. CDR1 is SGHVS, CDR2 FQNEAQ, per germline. The whole variable domain, filled in from reference TRBV7-8 and TRBJ2-4, reads GAGVSQSPRYKVAKRGQDVALRCDPISGHVSLFWYQQALGQGPEFLTYFQNEAQLDKSGLPSDRFFAERPEGSVSTLKIQRTQQEDSAVYLCASSSGGLAKNIQYFGAGTRLSVL.

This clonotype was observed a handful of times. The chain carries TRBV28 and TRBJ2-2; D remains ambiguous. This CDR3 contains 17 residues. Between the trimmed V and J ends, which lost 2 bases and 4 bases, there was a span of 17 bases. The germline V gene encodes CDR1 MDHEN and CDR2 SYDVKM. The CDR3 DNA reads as TGTGCCAGCAGTTTAGAACCTCCAAGAGGTTCCACCGGGGAGCTGTTTTTT. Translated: CASSLEPPRGSTGELFF.